This record covers a single TCR beta chain. Its antigen is undetermined. An end of the junction differs from the germline gene, which may be a read error. This sample was taken from a study of T cells and Merkel cell carcinoma outcomes. Germline CDR1 SGDLS, CDR2 YYNGEE. The CDR3 has 17 amino acids. Whole-study results and caveats: Repertoire plus T-cell density reportedly predicted Merkel cell carcinoma outcomes.

Assay: immunoSEQ multiplex PCR; the TCRdb copy retains only in-frame clones and omits some. Seen here are about 19,000 clones, roughly 82% observed once, and the top ten hold about 3.1%. This receptor was obtained from a human donor with Merkel cell carcinoma. This rearrangement joins TRBV9 to TRBJ2-1, with 14 bases lining up with TRBD2. Source material: tumor tissue from Merkel cell carcinoma. CDR3 coding DNA: TGTGCCAGCAGCGCACGCGAGGGACTAGCGGGGGACAATAAGCAGTTCTTC. Translation gives CASSAREGLAGDNKQFF.